A selection of T cell receptor beta chains follows, all from one sample in a study of cytomegalovirus exposure and HLA in healthy donors. Repertoires were generated with immunoSEQ multiplex PCR, while TCRdb's copy carries only in-frame clones and drops some. Of approximately 150,000 clones in the sample, around a tenth were seen once. Sequencing was performed on PBMCs. These receptors came from a male donor in good health and CMV-seronegative. The CDR3 runs from the conserved cysteine through the conserved F or W. The order of the fields is J gene, V gene, CDR3 protein.

>TRBJ1-3|TRBV5-1
CASSLGTEPGNTIYF
>TRBJ2-2|TRBV5-4
CASSWTGNTGELFF
>TRBJ1-1|TRBV20-1
CSPRLRGEAFF
>TRBJ1-1|TRBV4-3
CASSQDWGAEAFF
>TRBJ1-1|TRBV28
CASSSTGNTEAFF
>TRBJ2-1|TRBV19
CASSLTGGAFWNEQFF
>TRBJ1-3|TRBV5-6
CASSRGTGYLSGNTIYF
>TRBJ1-2|TRBV4-3
CASSQVGQGPLGYGYTF
>TRBJ2-7|TRBV14
CASSLRDFGSYEQYF
>TRBJ2-7|TRBV7-2
CASSLTGTGKYEQYF
>TRBJ2-5|TRBV15
CATSVRDRVFWEETQYF
>TRBJ1-6|TRBV7-6
CASSLLSFAGSHNSPLHF
>TRBJ2-2|TRBV25-1
CASSEGGRPGELFF
>TRBJ2-1|TRBV28
CASSDPGLAVFEQFF
>TRBJ1-1|TRBV2
CASSEPKGMNTEAFF
>TRBJ1-4|TRBV4-1
CASRTRGSNEKLFF
>TRBJ1-5|TRBV28
CASSWGGEGNQPQHF
>TRBJ1-1|TRBV9
CASSVGSRQEGTEAFF
>TRBJ2-3|TRBV5-6
CASSPGLTASTDTQYF
>TRBJ2-2|TRBV9
CASSVAGGSYGGELFF
>TRBJ2-1|TRBV18
CASSRPPGQGGNEQFF
>TRBJ2-1|TRBV11-2
CASSLDLGTRTKQFF
>TRBJ2-2|TRBV7-2
CASSPGLAGTGELFF
>TRBJ2-7|TRBV30
CAWGASYEQYF
>TRBJ1-5|TRBV2
CASSPTGNQPQHF
>TRBJ1-4|TRBV6-5
CASSSGGEKLFF
>TRBJ2-7|TRBV7-2
CASSPQSGQGYEQYF
>TRBJ2-7|TRBV6-1
CASSLGQGRYEQYF
>TRBJ2-1|TRBV27
CASSLLSLAGGSEQFF
>TRBJ1-5|TRBV2
CASRPGNQPQHF
>TRBJ2-5|TRBV4-3
CASSQDQMETQYF
>TRBJ1-2|TRBV28
CASRTGTGDYGYTF
>TRBJ1-2|TRBV30
CACGSGSF
>TRBJ1-3|TRBV28
CASTTLDRGIGNTIYF
>TRBJ1-6|TRBV5-8
CASSLEGTVNSPLHF
>TRBJ2-2|TRBV11-2
CASRSTAGQVPTGELFF
>TRBJ2-5|TRBV14
CASSLTTYQETQYF
>TRBJ2-5|TRBV6-5
CASSPRGLSQETQYF
>TRBJ1-2|TRBV4-2
CASSTREANYGYTF
>TRBJ2-7|TRBV5-1
CASSARDRGKYEQYF
>TRBJ1-2|TRBV5-1
CASSSSRTTKTNYGYTF
>TRBJ2-5|TRBV29-1
CSVRTFQETQYF